This T cell receptor (beta chain) appears in the sequencing data of a study of identical twins. The study, taken as a whole, reports: Models underestimated how often monozygotic twins shared out-of-frame TCR alpha.

In germline, CDR1 is DFQATT, CDR2 SNEGSKA (reference sequence). The CDR3 consists of 14 residues. With 1 base clipped from V and 2 bases from J, the junction kept 4 bases outside the gene matches. TCRdb called the 5' RACE reads again in MiXCR, with one record for every CDR3 protein. The sample lists fewer than 550,000 distinct CDR3 sequences, 12% to 15% seen once, with about 0.47% in the top ten. This clonotype was found a few times. Its antigen is unknown. The same specimen was also included in a second study, on yellow fever vaccine responses in identical twins. That source adds: Reportedly, twins showed a vaccine T cell response that looked partly convergent and partly personalized.

The chain links TRBV20-1 to TRBJ2-7; 8 bases map to TRBD1. The TCR was taken from a woman between 18 and 29 years old in good health. The sample taken for sequencing was CD4+ T cells sorted from blood. CDR3 sequence reads: CSARGQGTAYEQYF. The CDR3 coding sequence is TGCAGTGCTAGAGGACAGGGGACCGCCTACGAGCAGTACTTC.